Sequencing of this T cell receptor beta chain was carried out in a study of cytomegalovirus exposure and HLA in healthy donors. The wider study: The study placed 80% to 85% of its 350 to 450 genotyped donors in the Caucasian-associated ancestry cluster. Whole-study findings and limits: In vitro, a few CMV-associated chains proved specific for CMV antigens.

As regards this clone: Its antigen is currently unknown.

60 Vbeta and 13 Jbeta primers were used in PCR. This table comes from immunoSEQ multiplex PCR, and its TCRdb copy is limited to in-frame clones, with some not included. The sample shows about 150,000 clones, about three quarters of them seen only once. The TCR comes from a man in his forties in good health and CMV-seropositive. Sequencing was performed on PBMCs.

For the CDR3, the DNA is TGTGCCAGCAGCGTAGGAAGTAGCGGGAGGATCAATGAGCAGTTCTTC. Encoded protein: CASSVGSSGRINEQFF. The V and J genes are TRBV9 and TRBJ2-1; 10 bases line up with TRBD2. The germline gives CDR1 SGDLS, CDR2 YYNGEE. The CDR3 is 16 residues long. V lost 0 bases to trimming and J lost 6 bases; unmatched junction nucleotides: 6.